Below, 19 T cell receptor beta chains from the same sample are listed, as sequenced in a study of cytotoxic CD8 clonotypes in ibrutinib-treated CLL (dated by TCRdb to the early 2020s). Libraries were made using the immunoSEQ multiplex PCR assay. TCRdb took this table from immuneACCESS and kept in-frame rearrangements with V and J called. Such tables lack part of the clones; where checked against another copy, unresolved V genes explain under half of the gap, and the rest is unexplained. The sample includes some 130,000 clones, with approximately 85% observed a single time. Of the sample, 2% to 2.5% falls within the top ten clones. The time point label on this specimen signifies: approximately 25 months on ibrutinib. The sequences come from PBMCs, collected after 24 months of ibrutinib treatment. The receptors stem from a human donor with chronic lymphocytic leukemia.

As concerns this clone: At one boundary the junction diverges from the germline segment, which might be a read error. V gene TRBV5-1 combines with J gene TRBJ2-1; TRBD2 matches 8 bases. Germline lookup yields CDR1 SGHRS and CDR2 YFSETQ. The CDR3 sequence is 14 residues long. Here the CDR3 reads CASSLALADKEQFF. In nucleotides, the CDR3 is TGCGCCAGCAGCTTGGCACTAGCGGACAAGGAGCAGTTCTTC.

Only a few counts were recorded for this clone. The chain joins TRBV28 to TRBJ1-1; tentative D call: TRBD1 (6 bases). V dropped 5 bases and J dropped 2 bases, with 15 bases sitting between them. This CDR3 contains 15 residues. The germline V gene has CDR1 MDHEN and CDR2 SYDVKM. The CDR3 sequence is CASSPSWGANTEAFF. CDR3 DNA: TGTGCCAGCAGTCCGAGTTGGGGGGCAAACACTGAAGCTTTCTTT.

Only one count was recorded for this clone. V gene TRBV11-3 combines with J gene TRBJ2-1, with D unresolved. The V gene lost 0 bases and the J gene lost 4 bases, with 7 bases spanning the gap. CDR3 size: 14 residues. Per the germline V gene, CDR1 is SGHNT and CDR2 is YENEEA. CDR3 amino acids: CASSLDAVYNEQFF. The DNA for the CDR3 is TGTGCCAGCAGCTTAGATGCGGTTTACAATGAGCAGTTCTTC.

The count of this clone is one. The chain uses TRBV5-1 and TRBJ2-7, with D possibly being TRBD2 (5 bases). The germline CDR1 and CDR2 sequences are SGHRS and YFSETQ. V lost 0 bases, J lost 4 bases, and 14 bases lay in between. This CDR3 is built from 15 residues. As DNA, the CDR3 is TGCGCCAGCAGCTTGGCGGGAAAAACCAATTACGAGCAGTACTTC. It specifies CASSLAGKTNYEQYF.

The chain couples TRBV18 to TRBJ2-7; a weak D match, TRBD1 (5 bases). Germline CDR1 is KGHSH and CDR2 is LQKENI. CDR3 length: 13 residues. Trimming stripped 1 base from V and 5 bases from J, with 9 bases between. CDR3 in DNA: TGTGCCAGCTCACCACAGGGGTGGGACGAGCAGTACTTC. It is translated as CASSPQGWDEQYF.

CDR3 coding DNA: TGTGCCAGCTCACCGGGCCTGGCTAATGAAAAACTGTTTTTT. Encoded protein: CASSPGLANEKLFF. The chain has TRBV18 and TRBJ1-4; D unclear. Trimming took 3 bases from V and 3 from J, leaving 8 bases between them. Germline V gene data show CDR1 as KGHSH and CDR2 as LQKENI. This CDR3 region has 14 residues.

The V gene is TRBV7-2, the J gene TRBJ2-1, with a possible D match to TRBD2 (5 bases). V dropped 2 bases and J dropped 2 bases, with 10 bases sitting between them. Germline CDR1 is SGHTA and CDR2 is FQGNSA. The CDR3 length is 15 residues. This CDR3 reads CASSLLDGTYNEQFF. In DNA form, the CDR3 reads TGTGCCAGCAGCTTACTGGACGGGACCTACAATGAGCAGTTCTTC.

In its sample, this clone was seen once. The chain is built from TRBV4-3 and TRBJ2-3; D gene uncertain. Trimming pared 0 bases from V and 11 bases from J, leaving 15 bases between. This CDR3 is built from 14 residues. Germline-derived CDR1 and CDR2 are LGHNA and YSLEER. The CDR3 DNA reads as TGCGCCAGCAGCCAAGATCATCACAGTCTTAGGCAGTATTTT. Translated: CASSQDHHSLRQYF.

The rearrangement uses TRBV5-1 and TRBJ2-5; the D gene is possibly TRBD2 (6 bases). Trimming cost V 0 bases and J 5 bases, with 11 bases left between them. Germline V lookup: CDR1 SGHRS, CDR2 YFSETQ. The CDR3 length is 14 residues. The CDR3 is CASSLGLERETQYF. The CDR3 nucleotides are TGCGCCAGCAGCTTGGGACTAGAGAGGGAGACCCAGTACTTC.

The V and J genes are TRBV28 and TRBJ2-7; D unclear. The CDR3 totals 17 residues. Germline-derived CDR1 and CDR2 are MDHEN and SYDVKM. Trimming stripped 5 bases from V and 3 bases from J, with 23 bases between. The CDR3 region is CASSPVLIRIKNYEQYF. In nucleotides, the CDR3 is TGTGCCAGCAGTCCAGTTCTAATCAGGATAAAAAACTACGAGCAGTACTTC.

V is TRBV7-9 and J is TRBJ2-1; D unresolved. The germline V gene has CDR1 SEHNR and CDR2 FQNEAQ (reference sequence). The V end lost 3 bases, the J end lost 6 bases, and 12 bases lay between the germline ends. There are 14 residues in the CDR3. DNA of the CDR3: TGTGCCAGCAGCTTGAGCCCGCCCCGCAATGAGCAGTTCTTC. This encodes CASSLSPPRNEQFF.

The rearrangement links TRBV11-1 to TRBJ2-7; D unresolved. The CDR3 runs to 14 residues. Trimming stripped 6 bases from V and 0 bases from J, with 12 bases between. Germline V gives CDR1 SGHAT, CDR2 FQDESV (reference sequence). The CDR3 protein is CASSPRHTSYEQYF. The CDR3 nucleotides are TGTGCCAGCAGTCCCAGACACACCTCCTACGAGCAGTACTTC.

The rearrangement links TRBV30 to TRBJ2-7; 10 bases match TRBD2. Germline trimming cut 5 bases from V and 6 bases from J; bases unmatched to any gene: 10. CDR1 and CDR2 from the germline V gene are GTSNPN and SVGIG (reference sequence). This CDR3 spans 14 amino acids. This CDR3 reads CAWQEKRGGREQYF. The CDR3 DNA sequence: TGTGCCTGGCAAGAGAAGCGGGGGGGCCGCGAGCAGTACTTC.

The CDR3 loop reads CASSVLPSTSTDTQYF. CDR3 nucleotides: TGTGCCAGCAGCGTTCTCCCGTCAACGAGCACAGATACGCAGTATTTT. V gene TRBV28 combines with J gene TRBJ2-3; D not certain. Trimming stripped 6 bases from V and 0 bases from J, with 16 bases between. Per germline, CDR1 MDHEN and CDR2 SYDVKM. The CDR3 runs 16 residues.

The V gene is TRBV15, the J gene TRBJ2-3; unclear D gene. The CDR3 is made up of 17 amino acids. Germline assignment: CDR1 LNHNV and CDR2 YYDKDF (reference sequence). The ends were cut back, 0 bases at V and 4 bases at J, with 17 bases in the middle. The CDR3: CATSRDWAAQGADTQYF. CDR3 coding DNA: TGTGCCACCAGCAGAGATTGGGCGGCCCAAGGAGCAGATACGCAGTATTTT. The full variable domain, its missing parts supplied by reference TRBV15 and TRBJ2-3, is DAMVIQNPRYQVTQFGKPVTLSCSQTLNHNVMYWYQQKSSQAPKLLFHYYDKDFNNEADTPDNFQSRRPNTSFCFLDIRSPGLGDTAMYLCATSRDWAAQGADTQYFGPGTRLTVL.

The V call is TRBV27, the J call TRBJ1-1; D unresolved. The ends were cut back, 4 bases at V and 1 base at J, with 10 bases in the middle. The V gene's germline CDR1 is MNHEY and CDR2 SMNVEV (reference sequence). The length of the CDR3 is 14 residues. The CDR3 DNA reads TGTGCCAGCAGTTCACCAACAGCGAACACTGAAGCTTTCTTT. It translates to CASSSPTANTEAFF.

The genes are TRBV28 and TRBJ1-6, with no clear D. V was shortened by 1 base and J by 0 bases, with 7 bases between the two germline ends. Germline values: CDR1 MDHEN, CDR2 SYDVKM. The CDR3 has 16 amino acids. This CDR3 reads CASSLSGSSYNSPLHF. DNA of the CDR3: TGTGCCAGCAGTTTATCGGGGAGCTCCTATAATTCACCCCTCCACTTT.

The CDR3 here is CASSLRLKCQGVAGNTIYF. The CDR3 nucleotides read TGTGCCAGCAGCTTACGGCTGAAATGCCAGGGAGTTGCTGGAAACACCATATATTTT. The genes are TRBV7-3 and TRBJ1-3; the D gene is possibly TRBD1 (5 bases). Deletions cut 2 bases from V and 2 bases from J, with 22 bases between. Germline CDR1 is SGHTA and CDR2 is FQGTGA. The CDR3 runs to 19 residues. Supplemented by reference TRBV7-3 and TRBJ1-3, the full variable domain reads GAGVSQTPSNKVTEKGKYVELRCDPISGHTALYWYRQSLGQGPEFLIYFQGTGAADDSGLPNDRFFAVRPEGSVSTLKIQRTERGDSAVYLCASSLRLKCQGVAGNTIYFGEGSWLTVV.

The genes are TRBV28 and TRBJ1-2; 7 nucleotides match TRBD1. This CDR3 comprises 15 residues. After removal of 5 bases from V and 3 bases from J, the junction contained 9 bases not matched to a gene. The germline CDR1 and CDR2 sequences are MDHEN and SYDVKM. The CDR3: CASSGTAPKDYGYTF. The DNA of the CDR3 is TGTGCCAGCAGTGGGACAGCCCCCAAGGACTATGGCTACACCTTC.